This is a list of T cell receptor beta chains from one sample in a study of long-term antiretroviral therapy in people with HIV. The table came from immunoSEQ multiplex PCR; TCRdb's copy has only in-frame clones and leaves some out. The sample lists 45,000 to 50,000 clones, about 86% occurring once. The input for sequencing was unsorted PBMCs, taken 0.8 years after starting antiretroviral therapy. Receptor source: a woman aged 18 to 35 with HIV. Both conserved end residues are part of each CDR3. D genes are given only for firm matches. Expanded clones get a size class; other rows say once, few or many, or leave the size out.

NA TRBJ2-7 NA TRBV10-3 CAITDLVVNEQYF TGTGCCATCACCGATCTGGTCGTGAACGAGCAGTACTTC
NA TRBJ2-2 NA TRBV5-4 CASSPGGRNTGELFF TGTGCCAGCAGCCCCGGAGGACGGAACACCGGGGAGCTGTTTTTT
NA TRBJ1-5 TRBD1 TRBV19 CASRDRGNQPQHF TGTGCCAGCAGGGACAGGGGAAATCAGCCCCAGCATTTT
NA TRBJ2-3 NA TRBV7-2 CASSELARRDTQYF TGTGCCAGCAGCGAACTAGCCCGGAGGGATACGCAGTATTTT
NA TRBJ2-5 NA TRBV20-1 CSARGETQYF TGCAGTGCTAGGGGGGAGACCCAGTACTTC
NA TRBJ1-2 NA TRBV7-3 CASSLGLGEGYTF TGTGCCAGCAGCCTAGGCCTCGGGGAGGGCTACACCTTC
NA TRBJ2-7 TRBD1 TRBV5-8 CASSFRDRAFYEQYF TGTGCCAGCAGCTTTCGGGACAGGGCCTTCTACGAGCAGTACTTC
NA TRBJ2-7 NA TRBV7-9 CASSLLGHEQYF TGTGCCAGCAGCCTCCTCGGGCACGAGCAGTACTTC
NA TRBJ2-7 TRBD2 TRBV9 CASSVATSGYEQYF TGTGCCAGCAGCGTTGCGACTAGCGGCTACGAGCAGTACTTC
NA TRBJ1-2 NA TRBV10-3 CAISESGQIGYTF TGTGCCATCAGTGAGTCAGGGCAGATCGGCTACACCTTC
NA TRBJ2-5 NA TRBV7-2 CASSLVTAPGETQYF TGTGCCAGCAGCTTAGTTACAGCGCCAGGAGAGACCCAGTACTTC
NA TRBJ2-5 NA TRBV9 CASSVQGGRWQETQYF TGTGCCAGCAGCGTTCAGGGGGGGCGGTGGCAAGAGACCCAGTACTTC
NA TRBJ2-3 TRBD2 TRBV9 CASSPRGGSLNTQYF TGTGCCAGCAGCCCACGAGGCGGGAGTCTCAATACGCAGTATTTT
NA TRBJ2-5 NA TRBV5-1 CASSLGLQETQYF TGCGCCAGCAGCTTGGGACTACAAGAGACCCAGTACTTC
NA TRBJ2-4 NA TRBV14 CASSTGAKNIQYF TGTGCCAGCAGCACAGGGGCCAAAAACATTCAGTACTTC
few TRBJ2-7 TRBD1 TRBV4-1 CASSHPRQGLSYEQYF TGCGCCAGCAGCCATCCTAGACAGGGGCTCTCCTACGAGCAGTACTTC
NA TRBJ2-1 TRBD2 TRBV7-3 CASSLIGGGNYNEQFF TGTGCCAGCAGCTTAATCGGGGGGGGCAACTACAATGAGCAGTTCTTC
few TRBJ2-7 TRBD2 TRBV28 CASTSGRVWEQYF TGTGCCAGCACTAGCGGGAGGGTTTGGGAGCAGTACTTC
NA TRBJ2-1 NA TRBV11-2 CASSLVVSGYNEQFF TGTGCCAGCAGCTTAGTGGTTAGCGGCTACAATGAGCAGTTCTTC
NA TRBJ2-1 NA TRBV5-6 CASSFRSGGDNEQFF TGTGCCAGCAGCTTTCGTAGCGGCGGTGACAATGAGCAGTTCTTC
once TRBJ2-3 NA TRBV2 CASSSGPDTQYF TGTGCCAGCAGTAGTGGTCCAGATACGCAGTATTTT
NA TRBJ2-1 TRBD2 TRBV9 CASSEGTSGRWDEQFF TGTGCCAGCAGCGAAGGGACTAGCGGGAGGTGGGATGAGCAGTTCTTC
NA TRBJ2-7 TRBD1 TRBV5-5 CASSLGQGRDEQYF TGTGCCAGCAGCCTAGGACAGGGGAGAGACGAGCAGTACTTC
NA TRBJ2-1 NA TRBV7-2 CASSPQNEQFF TGTGCCAGCAGCCCACAAAATGAGCAGTTCTTC
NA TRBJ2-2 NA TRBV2 CASSEGQITGELFF TGTGCCAGCAGTGAAGGACAGATCACCGGGGAGCTGTTTTTT
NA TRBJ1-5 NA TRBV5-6 CASSSDGRVEGNQPQHF TGTGCCAGCAGCTCGGACGGGCGAGTGGAGGGCAATCAGCCCCAGCATTTT
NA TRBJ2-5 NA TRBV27 CASGEGQETQYF TGTGCCAGCGGCGAGGGCCAAGAGACCCAGTACTTC
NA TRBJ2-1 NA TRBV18 CASSPTGTTYNEQFF TGTGCCAGCTCACCGACTGGAACTACCTACAATGAGCAGTTCTTC
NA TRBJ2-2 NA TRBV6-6 CASSYRGMAGELFF TGTGCCAGCAGTTACCGGGGGATGGCCGGGGAGCTGTTTTTT
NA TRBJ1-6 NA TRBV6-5 CASSYSGRALHF TGTGCCAGCAGTTACTCGGGGCGCGCTCTCCACTTT
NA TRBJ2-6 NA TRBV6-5 CASTLQVSGANVLTF TGTGCCAGCACCTTACAGGTATCTGGGGCCAACGTCCTGACTTTC
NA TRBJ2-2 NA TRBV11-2 CASSLVSLAGPNTGELFF TGTGCCAGCAGCTTAGTTTCTCTCGCGGGACCTAACACCGGGGAGCTGTTTTTT
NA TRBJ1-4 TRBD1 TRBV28 CASGTGPAEKLFF TGTGCCAGCGGGACAGGGCCAGCTGAAAAACTGTTTTTT
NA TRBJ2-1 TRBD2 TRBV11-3 CASSSSAGGPYNEQFF TGTGCCAGCAGCTCCTCAGCGGGAGGGCCATACAATGAGCAGTTCTTC
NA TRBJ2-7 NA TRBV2 CASSEYRYEQYF TGTGCCAGCAGTGAATACAGGTACGAGCAGTACTTC
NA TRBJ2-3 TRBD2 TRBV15 CATLPRERGTQYF TGTGCCACCCTGCCGCGGGAGAGGGGTACGCAGTATTTT
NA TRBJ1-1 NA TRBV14 CASSQQPGTLNTEAFF TGTGCCAGCAGCCAGCAACCCGGGACACTTAACACTGAAGCTTTCTTT
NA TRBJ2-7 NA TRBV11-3 CASSPGTPNYEQYF TGTGCCAGCAGCCCCGGGACACCCAACTACGAGCAGTACTTC
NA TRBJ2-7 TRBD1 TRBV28 CATNDRGGTSYEQYF TGTGCCACGAATGACAGAGGGGGCACTTCCTACGAGCAGTACTTC
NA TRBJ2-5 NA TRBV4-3 CASSLQVDRQETQYF TGCGCCAGCAGCCTCCAGGTGGACAGACAAGAGACCCAGTACTTC
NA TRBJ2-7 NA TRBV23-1 CASGFWRAGPFPDEQYF TGCGCCAGCGGGTTCTGGCGTGCGGGACCGTTCCCTGACGAGCAGTACTTC
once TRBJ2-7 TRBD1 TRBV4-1 CASSGRDRAPTKQYF TGCGCCAGCAGCGGACGGGACAGGGCACCTACGAAGCAGTACTTC